The 20 T cell receptor beta chains given below trace back to one sample, sequenced in a study of OX40 agonist ivuxolimab in advanced cancers. The data were produced by immunoSEQ multiplex PCR, yet TCRdb's version contains in-frame clones alone and is incomplete. Found here are around 70,000 clones, roughly 80% of them singletons; the top ten hold over 2%. The starting material was CD4+ or CD8+ T cells sorted from blood, obtained in a trial of the OX40 agonist ivuxolimab. The receptor set was obtained from an adult with an advanced solid tumor such as melanoma, head and neck, liver or kidney cancer.

The rearrangement joins TRBV6-5 to TRBJ1-4, with D unresolved. The V end lost 5 bases, the J end lost 8 bases, and 15 bases lay between the germline ends. The CDR3 runs to 14 residues. CDR1 is MNHEY and CDR2 is SVGAGI in the germline V gene. The CDR3 here is CASSPELGREKLFF. The CDR3 nucleotides read TGTGCCAGCAGTCCGGAGCTCGGGCGGGAAAAACTGTTTTTT.

The J gene is TRBJ2-7, the V gene TRBV6-5; TRBD2 aligns across 10 bases. The V gene end was trimmed by 5 bases and the J gene end by 4 bases; junction bases not matched to a gene: 8. This CDR3 region has 15 residues. Germline V lookup: CDR1 MNHEY, CDR2 SVGAGI. CDR3 protein: CASSRRSGREYEQYF. As DNA, the CDR3 is TGTGCCAGCAGTAGACGGAGCGGGAGGGAATACGAGCAGTACTTC.

The rearrangement joins TRBV9 to TRBJ2-7, with 10 bases matching TRBD2. The CDR3 runs 15 residues. CDR1 is SGDLS, CDR2 YYNGEE, per germline. Trimming took 1 base from V and 3 from J; bases not matched to a gene: 4. The CDR3 region is CASSVSLAGDYEQYF. In DNA, the CDR3 is TGTGCCAGCAGCGTAAGTCTAGCGGGAGACTACGAGCAGTACTTC. The whole variable domain, filled in from reference TRBV9 and TRBJ2-7, reads DSGVTQTPKHLITATGQRVTLRCSPRSGDLSVYWYQQSLDQGLQFLIQYYNGEERAKGNILERFSAQQFPDLHSELNLSSLELGDSALYFCASSVSLAGDYEQYFGPGTRLTVT.

The rearrangement links TRBV5-1 to TRBJ2-5, with 12 bases lining up with TRBD2. Germline CDR1 and CDR2: SGHRS and YFSETQ. The ends lost 4 bases at V and 11 bases at J; junction bases unmatched: 12. This CDR3 is 15 amino acids long. CDR3 sequence reads: CASSGQLAGGYQQYF. In DNA form, the CDR3 reads TGCGCCAGCAGCGGCCAACTAGCGGGAGGTTATCAGCAGTACTTC.

This clone came up once. The V call is TRBV6-1, the J call TRBJ2-3; weak D call: TRBD2 (5 bases). V lost 4 bases and J lost 2, with 19 bases in between. There are 17 residues in the CDR3. Germline V gene data show CDR1 as MNHNS and CDR2 as SASEGT. The CDR3 reads CASSAGLALSFTDTQYF. The CDR3 nucleotides read TGTGCCAGCAGTGCCGGACTCGCTCTCAGTTTCACAGATACGCAGTATTTT.

This chain links TRBV10-3 with TRBJ2-7; weak D call: TRBD1 (5 bases). The V end lost 3 bases, the J end lost 2 bases, and 8 bases lay between the germline ends. CDR1 and CDR2 from the germline V gene are ENHRY and SYGVKD. The CDR3 is 13 residues long. CDR3 sequence reads: CAISDRAPYEQYF. The CDR3 DNA is TGTGCCATCAGTGACAGGGCGCCCTACGAGCAGTACTTC.

V and J are TRBV15 and TRBJ2-7, with TRBD2 matching 7 bases. The CDR3 consists of 13 residues. Germline CDR1 LNHNV, CDR2 YYDKDF (reference sequence). V shed 6 bases, J shed 0 bases, and the junction held 2 bases outside the gene matches. CDR3 coding DNA: TGTGCCACCAGTCGCGGGAGCTCCTACGAGCAGTACTTC. This gives the protein CATSRGSSYEQYF.

The chain employs TRBV5-6 and TRBJ1-2; 7 nucleotides align to TRBD1. V shed 3 bases, J shed 8 bases, and the junction held 10 bases outside the gene matches. Per the germline V gene, CDR1 is SGHDT and CDR2 is YYEEEE. CDR3 length: 14 residues. In nucleotides, the CDR3 is TGTGCCAGCAGCTCGGGACAGTCCCAAGGGGGCTACACCTTC. It encodes CASSSGQSQGGYTF.

V is TRBV19 and J is TRBJ2-3; 7 nucleotides align to TRBD1. This CDR3 comprises 16 residues. The junction had 7 bases not matched to a gene; V was cut back by 3 bases and J by 1 base. Germline assignment: CDR1 LNHDA and CDR2 SQIVND (reference sequence). DNA for the CDR3: TGTGCCAGTAGTATTACCCCCGGACAGGGCACAGATACGCAGTATTTT. Amino acid sequence: CASSITPGQGTDTQYF.

The J gene is TRBJ2-5, the V gene TRBV27; D is undetermined. Trimming cost V 7 bases and J 3 bases, with 12 bases left between them. The CDR3 runs 13 residues. CDR1 and CDR2 (germline): MNHEY, SMNVEV (reference sequence). The CDR3 DNA sequence: TGTGCCAGCATTGACGGCAACAAAGAGACCCAGTACTTC. Protein: CASIDGNKETQYF.

This clone was recorded a few times. The V gene is TRBV7-2, the J gene TRBJ2-1; TRBD2 agrees at 7 bases. J lost 4 bases, V lost 7 bases, and 10 bases had no gene match. CDR3 size: 15 residues. Germline values: CDR1 SGHTA, CDR2 FQGNSA. Here the CDR3 DNA reads TGTGCCAGCAACAACGGGGCTAGCGGTTACAATGAGCAGTTCTTC. Translated: CASNNGASGYNEQFF.

The chain combines TRBV19 with TRBJ2-1, with TRBD1 matching 10 bases. J lost 6 bases, V lost 11 bases, and 10 bases had no gene match. The CDR3 is 14 residues long. Germline-derived CDR1 and CDR2 are LNHDA and SQIVND (reference sequence). CDR3 protein: CAGGPGQGSNEQFF. The CDR3 nucleotides are TGTGCCGGAGGCCCGGGACAGGGGTCCAATGAGCAGTTCTTC.

There are a few counts of this clone. The chain couples TRBV18 to TRBJ2-7; TRBD1 matches 7 bases. This CDR3 spans 13 amino acids. The V gene end was trimmed by 3 bases and the J gene end by 2 bases; junction bases not matched to a gene: 1. Germline loops: CDR1 KGHSH, CDR2 LQKENI. This chain's CDR3 is CASSPGQPYEQYF. DNA for the CDR3: TGTGCCAGCTCACCGGGACAGCCCTACGAGCAGTACTTC.

This chain joins TRBV5-1 and TRBJ2-1; 9 bases are shared with TRBD1. This CDR3 region has 14 residues. After removal of 3 bases from V and 8 bases from J, the junction contained 6 bases not matched to a gene. The germline V gene has CDR1 SGHRS and CDR2 YFSETQ. In DNA, the CDR3 is TGCGCCAGCAGCTCGGGGGACAGGGTGCATGAGCAGTTCTTC. This sequence encodes CASSSGDRVHEQFF.

CDR3 residues: CASSLHRGTSGRVTTGELFF. CDR3 in DNA: TGTGCCAGCAGTCTTCACAGAGGGACTAGCGGGAGGGTCACCACCGGGGAGCTGTTTTTT. This rearrangement joins TRBV28 to TRBJ2-2; the match to TRBD2 covers 16 bases. The V segment lost 5 bases and the J segment 4 bases; nucleotides outside the gene matches: 13. CDR3 size: 20 residues. Germline V gene lookup returns CDR1 MDHEN and CDR2 SYDVKM. Full variable domain (remainder filled in from reference TRBV28 and TRBJ2-2): DVKVTQSSRYLVKRTGEKVFLECVQDMDHENMFWYRQDPGLGLRLIYFSYDVKMKEKGDIPEGYSVSREKKERFSLILESASTNQTSMYLCASSLHRGTSGRVTTGELFFGEGSRLTVL.

The rearrangement links TRBV7-7 to TRBJ2-1; D may be TRBD2 (5 bases). Germline V gene data show CDR1 as SSHAT and CDR2 as FNYEAQ (reference sequence). CDR3 length: 15 amino acids. Trimming pared 1 base from V and 2 bases from J, leaving 9 bases between. Written as DNA, the CDR3 is TGTGCCAGCAGCTTAGGGGCGGGCGCCTACAATGAGCAGTTCTTC. This translates into CASSLGAGAYNEQFF. Using reference TRBV7-7 and TRBJ2-1 for the parts outside the CDR3, the full variable domain is GAGVSQSPRYKVTKRGQDVTLRCDPISSHATLYWYQQALGQGPEFLTYFNYEAQPDKSGLPSDRFSAERPEGSISTLTIQRTEQRDSAMYRCASSLGAGAYNEQFFGPGTRLTVL.

The V gene is TRBV10-1, the J gene TRBJ2-1; D unclear. From germline, CDR1 is WNHNN and CDR2 SYGVQD (reference sequence). Trimming stripped 3 bases from V and 8 bases from J, with 11 bases between. The CDR3 is 13 residues long. The CDR3 is CASSDPNRDEQFF. The CDR3 nucleotides read TGCGCCAGCAGTGATCCTAATAGGGATGAGCAGTTCTTC.

The rearrangement uses TRBV11-1 and TRBJ2-1; D may match TRBD1 or TRBD2 (5 bases each). This CDR3 is 15 amino acids long. The germline gives CDR1 SGHAT, CDR2 FQDESV (reference sequence). With 3 bases removed from V and 6 bases from J, the gap between germline ends came to 15 bases. The CDR3 DNA sequence: TGTGCCAGCAGCTTCTCCCGGGACCTCGCCAATGAGCAGTTCTTC. Its protein is CASSFSRDLANEQFF.

The rearrangement uses TRBV5-1 and TRBJ2-1; weak D call: TRBD2 (5 bases). Germline loops: CDR1 SGHRS, CDR2 YFSETQ. V lost 4 bases and J 6 bases, leaving 20 bases between the germline ends. The CDR3 has 16 residues. CDR3 DNA: TGCGCCAGCAGCCCACGGACTTCTAACGCCCCCAATGAGCAGTTCTTC. It encodes CASSPRTSNAPNEQFF.

This chain uses TRBV2 with TRBJ2-7; D is uncertain. This CDR3 is 13 amino acids long. The V end lost 8 bases, the J end lost 3 bases, and 14 bases lay between the germline ends. Germline V gene lookup returns CDR1 SNHLY and CDR2 FYNNEI. The chain's CDR3 is CASGVSAIYEQYF. As DNA, the CDR3 is TGTGCCAGCGGCGTTAGTGCCATCTACGAGCAGTACTTC.